Described below is a single T cell receptor (beta chain) sequence and its context. Its antigen is not yet known. No base qualities exist here, and no much larger clone lies one base off it. This entry belongs to a study of molecular identifiers for immune sequencing clone quantification (dated by TCRdb to the late 2010s). As for the study more broadly: For a replicate experiment, RNA from roughly 18,000 or 92,000 naive CD8 T cells was divided into five aliquots, and four of the five aliquots were sequenced. The study was a methods study using CD8 T cells to benchmark molecular-identifier clustering-based TCR repertoire sequencing (MIDCIRS) and TCR RNA copy counting.

The germline V gene specifies LGHNA as CDR1 and YSLEER as CDR2. Deletion took 6 bases off V and 0 bases off J, with a span of 15 bases between the germline ends. The CDR3 contains 16 residues, cysteine and phenylalanine counted. The read is trimmed to its CDR3 DNA, 48 bases read in frame from base 1. Beyond this particular receptor, the publication reports: The naive libraries included spiked-in Jurkat TCR RNA (roughly nine copies' worth), and this Jurkat TCR RNA is not part of the donor repertoire. When barcode sub-clustering was not used, chimeric consensus sequences inflated TCR diversity, with chimeras reaching as high as 47%. Highly expanded clone sizes could be underestimated if identical TCR molecules share a barcode. In CMV-specific effector cells, clones with more than 20 RNA copies contained over 98% of molecules, whereas in naive cells such clones contained under 1% of molecules. Modeling estimated 3 to 3.5 recovered TCR RNA copies per cell, compared with around 9.7 by digital PCR, which implies about 32% capture efficiency. A single cell's worth of spiked-in Jurkat TCR RNA was reported detectable even among about 1.1 million naive CD8 T cells.

The receptor library was made with PCR. The instrument was an Illumina HiSeq 4000. Bulk TCR libraries were generated as previously described, with the TCR primers listed in Table S5 used. The Qiagen AllPrep DNA/RNA kit was used to purify total RNA. Before analysis, reads from multiple sequencing runs of the same library were pooled. The paper's data handling went like this. Reads were retained only if the reads had an exact TCR constant sequence, and the retained reads were trimmed to 150 nt and grouped according to their 12-nt molecular barcodes. Reads within each barcode group were sub-clustered using a 15% Levenshtein threshold, and quality-weighted consensus sequences were constructed for each RNA molecule. Non-functional sequences were excluded, and lower-count sequences lying one edit away from another sequence were also excluded. Based on fitting two negative binomial distributions, any barcode sub-cluster with under 20% of the maximum read count was discarded. Using fastp at Q25 and MiXCR, TCRdb reprocessed the public reads and kept productive beta chains. Entries that share a CDR3 protein sequence are merged under the most common genes and DNA. Clone size and V and J calls follow TCRdb, not the original study. A total of more than 250,000 distinct CDR3 sequences appear in this sample, about a fifth of them only once. 0.7% to 0.9% of the sample is in the top ten clones.

Libraries of naive CD8 T cells were generated from roughly 21,000 to 960,000 sorted cells, with 10%, 30% or 50% of the purified RNA used. On a BD FACSAria II, naive CD8 T cells were FACS-sorted as CD8+CD4-CCR7+CD45RA+ and collected into RLT Plus buffer. Around 10 TCR copies' worth of Jurkat RNA were spiked into roughly 17,000-1,100,000 naive CD8 T cell samples to test detection sensitivity. CD8 T cells were enriched using RosetteSep CD8+ T Cell Enrichment Cocktail and Ficoll-Paque, and the enriched cells then underwent ACK red cell lysis. Sample: naive CD8+ T cells from blood, with Jurkat cell RNA spiked in. This specimen's cell subset or site label, per the study, means: FACS-sorted CD8+CD4-CCR7+CD45RA+ naive T cells. The sequence was collected from a human donor in good health. Some libraries in this study had Jurkat cell RNA spiked in. The V and J segments used are TRBV4-3 and TRBJ2-1, with a weak D call of TRBD1 (6 bases match). The CDR3 protein is CASRRTVTSSYNEQFF. The DNA sequence is as follows: TGCGCCAGCAGGAGGACAGTAACGAGCTCCTACAATGAGCAGTTCTTC.